These 14 T cell receptor beta chains originate from one sample sequenced in a study of T cell responses to AZD1222 COVID-19 vaccine. Sequencing used immunoSEQ multiplex PCR; TCRdb keeps in-frame clones, though not all of them. The sample shows roughly 150,000 clones, 85% to 95% of them seen only once. The sequences come from peripheral blood, collected on day 0 of AZD1222 vaccination. The receptors stem from an adult in good health.

The chain carries TRBV7-9 and TRBJ2-1; possibly TRBD1 for D (6 bases). V shed 6 bases and J shed 7 bases, with 16 bases lying between them. Germline CDR1 SEHNR, CDR2 FQNEAQ (reference sequence). The CDR3 extends over 14 amino acids. The CDR3 protein is CASRMGTGFNEQFF. CDR3 nucleotides: TGTGCCAGCAGAATGGGAACAGGGTTTAATGAGCAGTTCTTC.

CDR3 sequence: CASSVLGGEDYEQYF. CDR3 in DNA: TGTGCCAGCAGCGTCCTCGGCGGGGAAGACTACGAGCAGTACTTC. The rearrangement joins TRBV9 to TRBJ2-7; tentatively, D is TRBD2 (6 bases). Trimming shortened V by 2 bases and J by 3 bases, and 15 bases separated the two germline ends. There are 15 residues in the CDR3. Germline V CDR1 and CDR2: SGDLS, YYNGEE.

The CDR3 region has the DNA TGTGCCAGCACCCTCGGTGGGAGGGGGGGTGAGCAGTTCTTC. This encodes CASTLGGRGGEQFF. The V gene is TRBV28, the J gene TRBJ2-1, with D possibly being TRBD2 (7 bases). This CDR3 spans 14 amino acids. V was trimmed by 7 bases and J by 9 bases, leaving 19 bases between them. The V gene's germline CDR1 is MDHEN and CDR2 SYDVKM.

The V gene is TRBV2, the J gene TRBJ2-7; 7 bases line up with TRBD1. V was pared by 5 bases and J by 4 bases, with 2 bases of the junction left unmatched. The CDR3 loop spans 12 amino acids. Germline V lookup: CDR1 SNHLY, CDR2 FYNNEI. The CDR3, as DNA: TGTGCCAGCAGTCAACAGGGGTACGAGCAGTACTTC. This sequence encodes CASSQQGYEQYF.

V and J are TRBV27 and TRBJ2-1; D gene ambiguous. In germline, CDR1 is MNHEY, CDR2 SMNVEV (reference sequence). Between the trimmed V and J ends, which lost 7 bases and 3 bases, there was a span of 25 bases. This CDR3 region has 18 residues. The CDR3 DNA reads TGTGCCAGCACAAAAAGGATCGGCAAGTCCGACGTCTACAATGAGCAGTTCTTC. It encodes CASTKRIGKSDVYNEQFF.

The V gene is TRBV29-1, the J gene TRBJ2-2; maybe TRBD1 (6 bases). Deletions cut 3 bases from V and 2 bases from J, with 16 bases between. The CDR3 extends over 16 amino acids. The V gene's germline CDR1 is SQVTM and CDR2 ANQGSEA. The CDR3 loop is CSVDIPDSTNTGELFF. The CDR3 region has the DNA TGCAGCGTTGACATCCCGGACAGTACTAACACCGGGGAGCTGTTTTTT.

J is TRBJ1-5 and V is TRBV30, with D possibly being TRBD1 (6 bases). V gave up 2 bases and J gave up 4 bases, with 18 bases separating them. The CDR3 extends over 16 amino acids. In germline, CDR1 is GTSNPN, CDR2 SVGIG (reference sequence). This chain's CDR3 is CAWSTGQGRQNQPQHF. DNA of the CDR3: TGTGCCTGGAGTACAGGCCAGGGGAGACAGAATCAGCCCCAGCATTTT.

CDR3 sequence (DNA): TGTGCCAGCAGTTATTACAGGGGGGCTCCCGAGCAGTACTTC. As protein: CASSYYRGAPEQYF. The gene calls are TRBV6-5 and TRBJ2-7, with 8 bases lining up with TRBD1. The CDR3 is made up of 14 amino acids. Losses at the gene ends were 3 bases for V and 6 bases for J; bases not matched to a gene: 7. Germline CDR1 reads MNHEY; CDR2 reads SVGAGI.

This rearrangement joins TRBV2 to TRBJ1-1, with D perhaps TRBD1 (6 bases). The length of the CDR3 is 14 residues. The V gene lost 7 bases and the J gene lost 3 bases, with 15 bases spanning the gap. In germline, CDR1 is SNHLY, CDR2 FYNNEI. CDR3 protein: CASNEGVLDTEAFF. CDR3 sequence (DNA): TGTGCCAGCAACGAGGGGGTTTTGGACACTGAAGCTTTCTTT.

This chain joins TRBV6-1 and TRBJ1-5; D possibly corresponds to TRBD1 (6 bases). Deletions cut 4 bases from V and 3 bases from J, with 16 bases between. This CDR3 is 16 amino acids long. From germline, CDR1 is MNHNS and CDR2 SASEGT. CDR3 sequence: CASSATGSSPNQPQHF. Here the CDR3 DNA reads TGTGCCAGCAGTGCTACAGGGAGTAGTCCCAATCAGCCCCAGCATTTT.

The chain joins TRBV4-1 to TRBJ1-4, with D tentatively TRBD1 (5 bases). The ends were cut back, 4 bases at V and 2 bases at J, with 11 bases in the middle. The CDR3 extends over 15 amino acids. Germline lookup yields CDR1 MGHRA and CDR2 YSYEKL. The CDR3 DNA follows: TGCGCCAGCAGCCCCCCGGGACGTACTAATGAAAAACTGTTTTTT. This gives the protein CASSPPGRTNEKLFF.

The genes are TRBV5-1 and TRBJ1-1; D gene unclear. The germline gives CDR1 SGHRS, CDR2 YFSETQ. V shed 4 bases and J shed 3 bases, with 10 bases lying between them. The CDR3 loop spans 13 amino acids. The CDR3 sequence is CASSPAGYTEAFF. In DNA form, the CDR3 reads TGCGCCAGCAGCCCGGCGGGTTACACTGAAGCTTTCTTT.

The genes are TRBV5-1 and TRBJ2-1; D is ambiguous. The CDR3 extends over 15 amino acids. The germline V gene has CDR1 SGHRS and CDR2 YFSETQ. V lost 0 bases to trimming and J lost 7 bases, with 14 bases between them. The CDR3 sequence: CASSLAGVVSNEQFF. The CDR3 DNA reads TGCGCCAGCAGCTTGGCTGGAGTAGTCTCGAATGAGCAGTTCTTC.

The gene calls are TRBV6-5 and TRBJ1-4; 8 nucleotides align to TRBD1. The trim removed 2 bases at V and 8 bases at J, leaving 7 bases unmatched. Germline CDR1 and CDR2: MNHEY and SVGAGI. The CDR3 totals 15 residues. Here the CDR3 DNA reads TGTGCCAGCAGTTACGGAGGGACAGGAGGAGAAAAACTGTTTTTT. This gives the protein CASSYGGTGGEKLFF.